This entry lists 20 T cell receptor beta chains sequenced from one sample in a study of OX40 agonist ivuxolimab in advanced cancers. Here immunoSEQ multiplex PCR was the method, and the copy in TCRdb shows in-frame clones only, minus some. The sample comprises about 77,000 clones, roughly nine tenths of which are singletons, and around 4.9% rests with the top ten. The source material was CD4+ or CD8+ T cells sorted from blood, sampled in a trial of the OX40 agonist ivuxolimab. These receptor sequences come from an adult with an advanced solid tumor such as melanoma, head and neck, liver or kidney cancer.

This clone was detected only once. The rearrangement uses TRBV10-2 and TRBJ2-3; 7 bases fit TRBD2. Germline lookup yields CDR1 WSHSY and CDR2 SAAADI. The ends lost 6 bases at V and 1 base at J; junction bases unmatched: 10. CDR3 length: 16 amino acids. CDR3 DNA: TGCGCCAGCAGCGAGGATCTAACTAGCGGCACAGATACGCAGTATTTT. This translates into CASSEDLTSGTDTQYF.

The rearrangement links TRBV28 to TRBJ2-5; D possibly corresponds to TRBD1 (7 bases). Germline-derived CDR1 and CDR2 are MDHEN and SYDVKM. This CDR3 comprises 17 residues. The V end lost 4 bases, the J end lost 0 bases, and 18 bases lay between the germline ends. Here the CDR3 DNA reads TGTGCCAGCAGTTCCGCCGCGGCAGGGGGGTACCAAGAGACCCAGTACTTC. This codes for CASSSAAAGGYQETQYF. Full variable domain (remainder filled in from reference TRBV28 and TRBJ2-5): DVKVTQSSRYLVKRTGEKVFLECVQDMDHENMFWYRQDPGLGLRLIYFSYDVKMKEKGDIPEGYSVSREKKERFSLILESASTNQTSMYLCASSSAAAGGYQETQYFGPGTRLLVL.

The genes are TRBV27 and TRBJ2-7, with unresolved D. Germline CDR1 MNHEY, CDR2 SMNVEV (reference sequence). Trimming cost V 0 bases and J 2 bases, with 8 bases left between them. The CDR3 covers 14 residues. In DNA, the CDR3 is TGTGCCAGCAGTTTATCGAGAGGCCCCTACGAGCAGTACTTC. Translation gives CASSLSRGPYEQYF.

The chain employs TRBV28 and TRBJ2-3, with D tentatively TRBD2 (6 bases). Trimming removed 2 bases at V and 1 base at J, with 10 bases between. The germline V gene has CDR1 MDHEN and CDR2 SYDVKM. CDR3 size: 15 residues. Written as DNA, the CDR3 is TGTGCCAGCAGTTTAGGAGGGGCCCGCACAGATACGCAGTATTTT. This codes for CASSLGGARTDTQYF.

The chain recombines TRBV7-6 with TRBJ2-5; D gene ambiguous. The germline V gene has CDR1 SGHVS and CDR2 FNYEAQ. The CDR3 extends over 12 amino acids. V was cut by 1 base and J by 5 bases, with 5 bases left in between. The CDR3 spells CASSLDGETQYF. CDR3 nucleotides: TGTGCCAGCAGCTTAGATGGTGAGACCCAGTACTTC.

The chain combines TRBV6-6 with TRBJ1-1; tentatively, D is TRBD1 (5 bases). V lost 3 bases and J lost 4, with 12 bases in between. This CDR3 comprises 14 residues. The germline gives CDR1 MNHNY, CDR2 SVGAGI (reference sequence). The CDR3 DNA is TGTGCCAGCAGTTATCAGGGACGGGGCACTGAAGCTTTCTTT. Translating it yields CASSYQGRGTEAFF.

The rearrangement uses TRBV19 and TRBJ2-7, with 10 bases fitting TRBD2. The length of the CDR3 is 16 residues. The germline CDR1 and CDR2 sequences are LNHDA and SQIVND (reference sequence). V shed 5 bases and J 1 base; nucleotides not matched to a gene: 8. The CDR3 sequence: CASSLRAGGLSYEQYF. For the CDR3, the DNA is TGTGCCAGTAGTTTACGAGCGGGGGGGCTTTCCTACGAGCAGTACTTC.

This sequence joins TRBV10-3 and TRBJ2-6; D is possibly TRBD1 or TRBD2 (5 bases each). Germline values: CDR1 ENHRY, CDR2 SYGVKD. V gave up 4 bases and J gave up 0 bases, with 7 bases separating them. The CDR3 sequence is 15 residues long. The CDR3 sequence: CAISGGNSGANVLTF. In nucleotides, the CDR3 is TGTGCCATCAGTGGGGGGAACTCTGGGGCCAACGTCCTGACTTTC.

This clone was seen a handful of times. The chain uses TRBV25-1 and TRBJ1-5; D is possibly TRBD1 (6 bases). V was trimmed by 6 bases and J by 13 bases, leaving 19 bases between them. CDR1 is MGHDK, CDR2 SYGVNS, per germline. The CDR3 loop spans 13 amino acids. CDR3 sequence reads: CASRGQGQSGQHF. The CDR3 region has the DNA TGTGCCAGCAGGGGCCAGGGGCAATCCGGTCAGCATTTT. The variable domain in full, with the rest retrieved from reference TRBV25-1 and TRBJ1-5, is EADIYQTPRYLVIGTGKKITLECSQTMGHDKMYWYQQDPGMELHLIHYSYGVNSTEKGDLSSESTVSRIRTEHFPLTLESARPSHTSQYLCASRGQGQSGQHFGDGTRLSIL.

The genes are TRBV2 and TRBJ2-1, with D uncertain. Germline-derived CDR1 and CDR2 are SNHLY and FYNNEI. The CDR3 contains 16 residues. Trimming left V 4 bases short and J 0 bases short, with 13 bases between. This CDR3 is CASSAMTPSSYNEQFF. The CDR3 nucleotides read TGTGCCAGCAGTGCGATGACCCCGAGCTCCTACAATGAGCAGTTCTTC.

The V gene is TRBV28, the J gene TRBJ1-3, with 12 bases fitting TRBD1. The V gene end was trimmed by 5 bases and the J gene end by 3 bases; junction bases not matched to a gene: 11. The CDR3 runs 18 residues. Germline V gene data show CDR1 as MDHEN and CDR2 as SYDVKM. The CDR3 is CASSQSGTGGYFGNTIYF. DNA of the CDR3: TGTGCCAGCAGTCAATCCGGGACAGGGGGCTATTTTGGAAACACCATATATTTT.

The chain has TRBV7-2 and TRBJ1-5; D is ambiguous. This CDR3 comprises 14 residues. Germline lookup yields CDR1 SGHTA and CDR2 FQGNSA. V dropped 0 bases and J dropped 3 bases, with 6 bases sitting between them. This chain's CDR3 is CASSLADLNQPQHF. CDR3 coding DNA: TGTGCCAGCAGCTTAGCGGACCTCAATCAGCCCCAGCATTTT.

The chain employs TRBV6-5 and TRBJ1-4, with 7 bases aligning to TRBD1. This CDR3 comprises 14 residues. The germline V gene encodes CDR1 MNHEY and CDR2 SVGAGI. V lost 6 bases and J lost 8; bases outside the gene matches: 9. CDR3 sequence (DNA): TGTGCCAGCAGGACTCAGGGGGGGGACGAAAAACTGTTTTTT. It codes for CASRTQGGDEKLFF.

CDR3 loop: CASSLSSGSPIGNEQFF. The CDR3 DNA sequence: TGCGCCAGCAGCTTGTCTAGCGGGAGCCCTATAGGCAATGAGCAGTTCTTC. This chain uses TRBV5-1 with TRBJ2-1; 10 bases fit TRBD2. The CDR3 has 17 amino acids. The J segment lost 6 bases and the V segment lost 1 base, leaving 10 bases of the junction unmatched. Germline V gene lookup returns CDR1 SGHRS and CDR2 YFSETQ.

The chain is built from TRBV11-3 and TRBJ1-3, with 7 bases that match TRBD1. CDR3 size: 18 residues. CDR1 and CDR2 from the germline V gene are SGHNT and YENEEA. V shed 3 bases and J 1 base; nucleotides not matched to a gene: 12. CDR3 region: CASSLRGQLRLSGNTIYF. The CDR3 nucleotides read TGTGCCAGCAGCTTGAGGGGGCAGTTGCGACTATCTGGAAACACCATATATTTT.

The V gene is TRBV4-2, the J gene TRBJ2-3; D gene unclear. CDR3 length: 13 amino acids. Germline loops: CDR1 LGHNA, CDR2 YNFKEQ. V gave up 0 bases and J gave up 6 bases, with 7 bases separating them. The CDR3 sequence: CASSQDRPDTQYF. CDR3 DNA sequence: TGTGCCAGCAGCCAAGATCGGCCCGATACGCAGTATTTT.

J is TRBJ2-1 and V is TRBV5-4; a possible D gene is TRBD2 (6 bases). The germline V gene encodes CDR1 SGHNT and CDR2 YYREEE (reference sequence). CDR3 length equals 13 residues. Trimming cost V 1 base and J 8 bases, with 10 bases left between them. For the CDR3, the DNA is TGTGCCAGCAGCTTGCGGGACTCCTATGAGCAGTTCTTC. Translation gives CASSLRDSYEQFF.

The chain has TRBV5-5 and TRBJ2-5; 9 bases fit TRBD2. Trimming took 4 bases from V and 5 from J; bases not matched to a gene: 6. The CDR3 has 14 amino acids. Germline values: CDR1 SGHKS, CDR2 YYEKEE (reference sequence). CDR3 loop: CASSGLAGVETQYF. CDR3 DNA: TGTGCCAGCAGCGGGTTAGCGGGAGTGGAGACCCAGTACTTC.

CDR3 coding DNA: TGTGCCAGCAGTTTCTGGGGGGCTGGCGCCTACGAGCAGTACTTC. It encodes CASSFWGAGAYEQYF. The rearrangement uses TRBV6-5 and TRBJ2-7; either TRBD1 or TRBD2 may supply D (6 bases each). Germline V gene lookup returns CDR1 MNHEY and CDR2 SVGAGI. The CDR3 runs 15 residues. V was cut by 4 bases and J by 2 bases, with 15 bases left in between.

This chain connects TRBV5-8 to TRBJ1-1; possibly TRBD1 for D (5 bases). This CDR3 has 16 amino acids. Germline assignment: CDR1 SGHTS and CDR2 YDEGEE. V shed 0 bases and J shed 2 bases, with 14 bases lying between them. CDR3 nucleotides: TGTGCCAGCAGCTTGGATCGGGGGAGTGTAAACACTGAAGCTTTCTTT. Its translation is CASSLDRGSVNTEAFF.